Listed below are T cell receptor beta chains from one sample, sequenced in a study of a mutant IDH1 vaccine in newly diagnosed glioma. For these receptors, no antigen is known. Produced via immunoSEQ multiplex PCR; TCRdb's table is partial and in-frame only. The sample carries around 30,000 clones, about three fifths recorded once. The input for sequencing was PBMCs, taken from a glioma patient whose treatment included an IDH1 peptide vaccine. These TCRs come from a woman under 30 with glioma. Each CDR3 is given with its conserved first and last residue.

CDR3,V
CASRAGQGLKNEKLFF,TRBV5-1
CASRVSGGFIYEQYF,TRBV27
CASRETGEGNQPQHF,TRBV10-2
CASGRKGTEKLFF,TRBV19
CASSRQGDGNTIYF,TRBV2
CASSPKGAGTEAFF,TRBV19
CASSLGGMNTEAFF,TRBV5-1
CASSLGTGEIADTQYF,TRBV5-1
CASSFGTYEQYF,TRBV28
CASSDREGQYNEQFF,TRBV9
CASSLLPRAGGGGTDTQYF,TRBV14
CASSYSSSGNFEQYF,TRBV6-5
CASSAPTGRPNNEQFF,TRBV19
CAISESGYGYTF,TRBV10-3
CASSSSGFTDTQYF,TRBV19
CASSVVATDTQYF,TRBV9
CASSIWGSTDTQYF,TRBV19
CASNQVEAGEYEQYF,TRBV28
CAWTLGTNYGYTF,TRBV30
CASSDRAGEAPDTQYF,TRBV6-4
CASSWDRVGYTF,TRBV5-5
CASGNRVSPLHF,TRBV6-5
CASRRTYGGGGRADTQYF,TRBV27
CASSQDPVLRGNVGSYEQYF,TRBV4-1
CSAGHNEQYF,TRBV20-1
CASTQLSEAYGYTF,TRBV19
CASSWDWNTGELFF,TRBV6-6
CASSDRGYGYTF,TRBV2
CASSEDVNEQFF,TRBV5-6
CASSVGTSPPFYNEQFF,TRBV2
CASSLLAGGLYEQYF,TRBV7-9
CASKEETANTGELFF,TRBV2
CSVRTADAIILSSYNEQFF,TRBV29-1
CASSQGGTARQETQYF,TRBV4-1
CASSVESRKGFF,TRBV6-4
CASSRSGRRQYEQYF,TRBV18
CASSHGETYEQYF,TRBV4-2